This T cell receptor beta chain was captured by sequencing in a study of blood T cell repertoires in COVID-19. There are 16 residues in the CDR3. Germline CDR1 LGHNA, CDR2 YSLEER. V was clipped by 1 base and J by 0 bases; unmatched bases: 2. This table comes from immunoSEQ multiplex PCR, and its TCRdb copy is limited to in-frame clones, with some not included. The sample consists of 120,000 to 150,000 clones, about nine tenths of them appearing once. The gene calls are TRBV4-3 and TRBJ2-2; 7 bases map to TRBD1. This sequence was found in a man between 50 and 59 years old with active or convalescent COVID-19. Sample: peripheral blood. The CDR3 sequence is CASSQVRGPNTGELFF. CDR3 bases: TGCGCCAGCAGCCAAGTAAGGGGGCCGAACACCGGGGAGCTGTTTTTT.